A single sample gave rise to the 17 T cell receptor beta chains below, sequenced in a study of blood T cell repertoires in COVID-19. Only in-frame clones appear in the TCRdb table, and some are missing; sequencing was by immunoSEQ multiplex PCR. The sample shows about 210,000 clones, 84% of them seen only once. Material: peripheral blood. These receptors originate from a man aged 40-49 years who had recovered from COVID-19.

The chain carries TRBV12-5 and TRBJ1-1, with TRBD1 matching over 7 bases. J was trimmed by 0 bases and V by 6 bases; bases with no gene match: 7. Germline lookup yields CDR1 LGHNT and CDR2 FRNRAP. The length of the CDR3 is 15 residues. The CDR3 coding sequence is TGTGCTAGTGGCATACAGGGGCTCATGAACACTGAAGCTTTCTTT. Amino acids: CASGIQGLMNTEAFF.

The V call is TRBV7-2, the J call TRBJ1-2, with 7 bases matching TRBD1. The germline gives CDR1 SGHTA, CDR2 FQGNSA. The V segment lost 5 bases and the J segment 2 bases; nucleotides outside the gene matches: 5. CDR3 length equals 14 residues. CDR3 in DNA: TGTGCCAGCAGCCCCAGGGGGGTAAACTATGGCTACACCTTC. The encoded protein is CASSPRGVNYGYTF.

The chain has TRBV7-7 and TRBJ2-7, with D possibly TRBD1 on 5 matching bases. V lost 5 bases, J lost 6 bases, and 14 bases lay in between. CDR3 length: 13 amino acids. The V gene's germline CDR1 is SSHAT and CDR2 FNYEAQ (reference sequence). CDR3 loop: CASSLGQAGEQYF. Written as DNA, the CDR3 is TGTGCCAGCAGCCTGGGGCAGGCAGGCGAGCAGTACTTC.

The gene calls are TRBV6-5 and TRBJ1-6; D may be TRBD1 (5 bases). Germline assignment: CDR1 MNHEY and CDR2 SVGAGI. V was cut by 0 bases and J by 9 bases, with 12 bases left in between. The CDR3 runs to 15 residues. The CDR3 loop reads CASSYSGGVTSPLHF. Written as DNA, the CDR3 is TGTGCCAGCAGTTACTCGGGGGGGGTGACTTCACCCCTCCACTTT.

J is TRBJ2-7 and V is TRBV5-4; D not resolved. The ends were cut back, 2 bases at V and 6 bases at J, with 9 bases in the middle. CDR1 SGHNT and CDR2 YYREEE come from the germline V gene (reference sequence). This CDR3 has 12 residues. CDR3 amino acids: CASSLVFGEQYF. CDR3 DNA sequence: TGTGCCAGCAGCTTAGTTTTCGGCGAGCAGTACTTC.

This rearrangement joins TRBV28 to TRBJ2-3, with 8 bases that match TRBD1. In germline, CDR1 is MDHEN, CDR2 SYDVKM. The CDR3 is 15 residues long. The V and J ends lost 4 bases and 7 bases, in that order; junction bases with no gene match: 10. The CDR3 protein is CASSSTRQGKYTQYF. CDR3 sequence (DNA): TGTGCCAGCAGTTCAACCCGACAGGGGAAATATACGCAGTATTTT.

The V call is TRBV3-1 (or the pseudogene TRBV3-2), the J call TRBJ2-7; D not certain. The CDR3 extends over 14 amino acids. Germline CDR1 and CDR2: LGHDT and YNNKEL (reference sequence). V lost 0 bases to trimming and J lost 1 base, with 7 bases between them. CDR3 protein: CASSQELASYEQYF. The DNA for the CDR3 is TGTGCCAGCAGCCAAGAGCTCGCGTCCTACGAGCAGTACTTC.

The rearrangement uses TRBV5-6 and TRBJ1-2, with no clear D. Germline values: CDR1 SGHDT, CDR2 YYEEEE. V lost 1 base and J 0 bases, leaving 13 bases between the germline ends. This CDR3 region has 16 residues. Written as DNA, the CDR3 is TGTGCCAGCAGCTTGTTAGCCCCTATCACTAACTATGGCTACACCTTC. Its translation is CASSLLAPITNYGYTF. The full variable domain, rest sourced from reference TRBV5-6 and TRBJ1-2, is DAGVTQSPTHLIKTRGQQVTLRCSPKSGHDTVSWYQQALGQGPQFIFQYYEEEERQRGNFPDRFSGHQFPNYSSELNVNALLLGDSALYLCASSLLAPITNYGYTFGSGTRLTVV.

V and J are TRBV9 and TRBJ2-1; 11 bases agree with TRBD1. V shed 2 bases and J 8 bases; nucleotides not matched to a gene: 9. The germline CDR1 and CDR2 sequences are SGDLS and YYNGEE. The CDR3 consists of 16 residues. The CDR3 sequence is CASSVLGQGVFDEQFF. CDR3 nucleotide sequence: TGTGCCAGCAGCGTCCTGGGACAGGGGGTTTTCGATGAGCAGTTCTTC. Together with reference TRBV9 and TRBJ2-1, the CDR3 gives the full variable domain: DSGVTQTPKHLITATGQRVTLRCSPRSGDLSVYWYQQSLDQGLQFLIQYYNGEERAKGNILERFSAQQFPDLHSELNLSSLELGDSALYFCASSVLGQGVFDEQFFGPGTRLTVL.

This chain uses TRBV5-1 with TRBJ1-4; 7 nucleotides align to TRBD1. Germline CDR1 reads SGHRS; CDR2 reads YFSETQ. CDR3 length: 14 amino acids. V was pared by 1 base and J by 7 bases, with 4 bases of the junction left unmatched. CDR3 loop: CASSLTQGGEKLFF. The CDR3, as DNA: TGCGCCAGCAGCTTGACGCAGGGGGGTGAAAAACTGTTTTTT. Filled out from reference TRBV5-1 and TRBJ1-4, the complete variable domain reads KAGVTQTPRYLIKTRGQQVTLSCSPISGHRSVSWYQQTPGQGLQFLFEYFSETQRNKGNFPGRFSGRQFSNSRSEMNVSTLELGDSALYLCASSLTQGGEKLFFGSGTQLSVL.

The chain carries TRBV6-6 and TRBJ2-1; tentative D call: TRBD1 (5 bases). Germline CDR1 and CDR2: MNHNY and SVGAGI (reference sequence). The CDR3 runs to 13 residues. V was cut by 7 bases and J by 9 bases, with 16 bases left in between. The CDR3 is CASTSLDISEQFF. CDR3 coding DNA: TGTGCCAGCACCTCTTTGGACATTAGTGAGCAGTTCTTC.

On this clone itself: This sample includes further DNA sequences coding for the same CDR3. The chain recombines TRBV30 with TRBJ2-7, with D unresolved. The CDR3 consists of 11 residues. Trimming cost V 1 base and J 3 bases, with 4 bases left between them. Germline V gene data show CDR1 as GTSNPN and CDR2 as SVGIG (reference sequence). DNA of the CDR3: TGTGCCTGGAGTGGTCTCTACGAGCAGTACTTC. This translates into CAWSGLYEQYF.

The chain links TRBV9 to TRBJ1-4; 8 positions match TRBD1. The trim removed 3 bases at V and 7 bases at J, leaving 8 bases unmatched. Germline CDR1 reads SGDLS; CDR2 reads YYNGEE. This CDR3 contains 15 residues. For the CDR3, the DNA is TGTGCCAGCAGCGCAGGGACAGGAGCCTCTGAAAAACTGTTTTTT. It is translated as CASSAGTGASEKLFF.

The chain recombines TRBV5-1 with TRBJ2-7; D uncertain. Trimming took 4 bases from V and 2 from J, leaving 10 bases between them. This CDR3 contains 13 residues. CDR1 is SGHRS, CDR2 YFSETQ, per germline. The CDR3 sequence is CASSPRPAYEQYF. DNA of the CDR3: TGCGCCAGCAGCCCCCGCCCAGCCTACGAGCAGTACTTC.

The J gene is TRBJ2-1, the V gene TRBV19; possibly TRBD2 for D (6 bases). In germline, CDR1 is LNHDA, CDR2 SQIVND (reference sequence). Trimming took off 6 bases at V and 8 bases at J, with 20 bases between the two ends. The CDR3 is 15 residues long. CDR3 in amino acids: CASSLTAGPFDEQFF. CDR3 DNA sequence: TGTGCCAGTAGCCTGACAGCGGGTCCCTTCGATGAGCAGTTCTTC.

The chain's CDR3 is CASSFRTGVETQYF. As DNA, the CDR3 is TGTGCCAGCAGCTTCCGGACAGGGGTAGAGACCCAGTACTTC. The chain carries TRBV7-2 and TRBJ2-5; 9 bases map to TRBD1. V dropped 3 bases and J dropped 4; count of bases not matched to a gene: 3. This CDR3 has 14 amino acids. The germline V gene has CDR1 SGHTA and CDR2 FQGNSA.

The chain links TRBV27 to TRBJ1-2; TRBD1 aligns across 7 bases. CDR3 length: 15 residues. With V trimmed by 5 bases and J by 2 bases, 8 bases remained unmatched. CDR1 and CDR2 (germline): MNHEY, SMNVEV (reference sequence). In DNA form, the CDR3 reads TGTGCCAGCAGTGAAAGGGACAGTGAGAACTATGGCTACACCTTC. Translated: CASSERDSENYGYTF.